Below, 22 T cell receptor beta chains from the same sample are listed, as sequenced in a study of T cells in Graves' hyperthyroidism and ophthalmopathy. RNA transcripts provided the source from which TCR beta CDR3 regions were amplified. RT-PCR in the first round (using the HTBI primer set) targeted the TCR CDR3. TCRdb ran MiXCR on the multiplex PCR reads and lists one entry per CDR3 protein. The sample has over 700,000 distinct CDR3 sequences, approximately 40% seen once; the top ten hold more than 7%. The source material was blood. These receptors all come from a man younger than 30 with Graves' hyperthyroidism.

This clonotype was detected ten times or more. The chain is built from TRBV29-1 and TRBJ2-5; 10 nucleotides match TRBD1. After removal of 7 bases from V and 3 bases from J, the junction contained 2 bases not matched to a gene. The CDR3 runs to 12 residues. Germline assignment: CDR1 SQVTM and CDR2 ANQGSEA. CDR3 nucleotide sequence: TGCAGCGGGACAGGGGGAGAAGAGACCCAGTACTTC. Its translation is CSGTGGEETQYF.

This clonotype occurred many times. The chain couples TRBV29-1 to TRBJ1-5; D unclear. The germline V gene has CDR1 SQVTM and CDR2 ANQGSEA. The V and J ends lost 6 bases and 5 bases respectively, with 14 bases between them. The CDR3 extends over 13 amino acids. CDR3 DNA: TGCAGCGTCCGGGCTGGAGATTATCAGCCCCAGCATTTT. Its protein is CSVRAGDYQPQHF.

The rearrangement joins TRBV9 to TRBJ2-2; D is ambiguous. The CDR3 contains 15 residues. Germline V gives CDR1 SGDLS, CDR2 YYNGEE. Trimming pared 3 bases from V and 7 bases from J, leaving 16 bases between. CDR3 amino acids: CASSGRLFEVGELFF. CDR3 DNA: TGTGCCAGCAGCGGCCGACTTTTCGAGGTCGGGGAGCTGTTTTTT.

This clonotype was seen a few times. The J gene is TRBJ2-5, the V gene TRBV6-6; no reliable D call. V was shortened by 10 bases and J by 5 bases, with 11 bases between the two germline ends. CDR1 is MNHNY and CDR2 is SVGAGI in the germline V gene (reference sequence). The CDR3 has 11 residues. Here the CDR3 DNA reads TGTGCCACTGGGTCCGGGGAGACCCAGTACTTC. Residues: CATGSGETQYF.

At least ten counts were recorded for this clonotype. This chain connects TRBV7-9 to TRBJ1-3; unclear D gene. The V gene's germline CDR1 is SEHNR and CDR2 FQNEAQ (reference sequence). The germline V and J ends were trimmed by 1 base and 0 bases, with 7 bases remaining between them. The CDR3 contains 15 residues. For the CDR3, the DNA is TGTGCCAGCAGCTTAGGAGTCTCCTCTGGAAACACCATATATTTT. Amino acids: CASSLGVSSGNTIYF.

This clonotype was counted many times. The gene calls are TRBV14 and TRBJ1-6, with D unresolved. The CDR3 is 14 amino acids. Trimming took off 0 bases at V and 8 bases at J, with 8 bases between the two ends. Per germline, CDR1 SGHDN and CDR2 FVKESK. This CDR3 is CASSQDLGYSPLHF. CDR3 nucleotide sequence: TGTGCCAGCAGCCAAGATCTTGGGTATTCACCCCTCCACTTT. Filled out from reference TRBV14 and TRBJ1-6, the complete variable domain reads EAGVTQFPSHSVIEKGQTVTLRCDPISGHDNLYWYRRVMGKEIKFLLHFVKESKQDESGMPNNRFLAERTGGTYSTLKVQPAELEDSGVYFCASSQDLGYSPLHFGNGTRLTVT.

The V gene is TRBV2, the J gene TRBJ1-3; perhaps TRBD1 as D (6 bases). Germline CDR1 reads SNHLY; CDR2 reads FYNNEI. Trimming cost V 7 bases and J 0 bases, with 16 bases left between them. The CDR3 loop spans 16 amino acids. The chain's CDR3 is CASTLRGQNSGNTIYF. CDR3 nucleotides: TGTGCCAGCACCCTACGGGGACAAAACTCTGGAAACACCATATATTTT.

Only a few counts were recorded for this clonotype. The chain combines TRBV9 with TRBJ1-3; D unclear. V was clipped by 4 bases and J by 1 base, with 9 bases between them. This CDR3 has 14 amino acids. CDR1 SGDLS and CDR2 YYNGEE come from the germline V gene. The CDR3 DNA is TGTGCCAGCAGCAAAGGGAATTCTGGAAACACCATATATTTT. Its translation: CASSKGNSGNTIYF.

The chain carries TRBV5-4 and TRBJ1-1, with 10 bases that match TRBD1. This CDR3 is 16 amino acids long. V lost 2 bases and J lost 5; bases outside the gene matches: 9. Looked up from germline, CDR1 is SGHNT and CDR2 is YYREEE (reference sequence). CDR3: CASSFPGTGVGTEAFF. In DNA, the CDR3 is TGTGCCAGCAGCTTTCCCGGGACAGGGGTCGGGACTGAAGCTTTCTTT.

In its sample, this clonotype was seen many times. V usage is TRBV7-9 and J usage is TRBJ2-7, with D hard to call. This CDR3 is built from 12 residues. The germline V gene has CDR1 SEHNR and CDR2 FQNEAQ (reference sequence). The V and J ends lost 5 bases and 7 bases respectively, with 12 bases between them. The CDR3 spells CASSQGFGEQYF. In DNA, the CDR3 is TGTGCCAGCAGCCAAGGGTTTGGAGAGCAGTACTTC.

The sample holds many counts of this clonotype. The chain's CDR3 is CASSPGGGARVDQYF. As DNA, the CDR3 is TGTGCCAGCAGCCCTGGTGGGGGCGCCCGAGTGGACCAGTACTTC. The J gene is TRBJ2-5, the V gene TRBV7-8; a possible D gene is TRBD1 (6 bases). The CDR3 runs 15 residues. V lost 5 bases to trimming and J lost 10 bases, with 23 bases between them. Germline V gene data show CDR1 as SGHVS and CDR2 as FQNEAQ.

This chain links TRBV15 with TRBJ2-6; TRBD1 might be the D (6 bases). The CDR3 is 16 amino acids. Germline-derived CDR1 and CDR2 are LNHNV and YYDKDF (reference sequence). Trimming removed 5 bases at V and 2 bases at J, with 13 bases between. The CDR3 protein is CATSVLPGAGANVLTF. For the CDR3, the DNA is TGTGCCACCAGCGTCCTCCCAGGGGCTGGGGCCAACGTCCTGACTTTC.

The rearrangement uses TRBV12-3 or TRBV12-4 and TRBJ2-7; D is perhaps TRBD1 (6 bases). The V gene lost 6 bases and the J gene lost 5 bases, with 14 bases spanning the gap. The CDR3 contains 13 residues. The CDR3 region is CASSLTGTNEQYF. The CDR3 DNA sequence: TGTGCCAGCAGCCTGACAGGAACCAACGAGCAGTACTTC.

This clonotype was seen a handful of times. This rearrangement joins TRBV20-1 to TRBJ2-7; the match to TRBD1 covers 10 bases. The trim removed 6 bases at V and 6 bases at J, leaving 11 bases unmatched. The CDR3 consists of 14 residues. Germline assignment: CDR1 DFQATT and CDR2 SNEGSKA (reference sequence). CDR3 sequence (DNA): TGCAGTGCCACGTCGGGACAGGGGACCGGCGAGCAGTACTTC. Protein product: CSATSGQGTGEQYF.

The chain links TRBV7-3 to TRBJ2-2, with a weak D call TRBD1 (5 bases). Germline CDR1 is SGHTA and CDR2 is FQGTGA. V shed 2 bases and J shed 4 bases, with 14 bases lying between them. CDR3 length: 16 residues. CDR3 sequence: CASSLSQGGSTGELFF. CDR3 nucleotide sequence: TGTGCCAGCAGCTTATCTCAGGGCGGATCCACCGGGGAGCTGTTTTTT. Based on the CDR3 plus reference TRBV7-3 and TRBJ2-2, the full variable domain is GAGVSQTPSNKVTEKGKYVELRCDPISGHTALYWYRQSLGQGPEFLIYFQGTGAADDSGLPNDRFFAVRPEGSVSTLKIQRTERGDSAVYLCASSLSQGGSTGELFFGEGSRLTVL.

Written as DNA, the CDR3 is TGTGCCAGCAGTTACCCTATCACAGGGGGCCGGTGGACTGAAGCTTTCTTT. Its protein product is CASSYPITGGRWTEAFF. The V call is TRBV9, the J call TRBJ1-1; 9 nucleotides match TRBD1. This CDR3 is built from 17 residues. J gave up 5 bases and V 5 bases, and 16 bases lay outside the gene matches. CDR1 and CDR2 from the germline V gene are SGDLS and YYNGEE.

The chain links TRBV7-9 to TRBJ1-1; the D gene is possibly TRBD1 (6 bases). Looked up from germline, CDR1 is SEHNR and CDR2 is FQNEAQ (reference sequence). The CDR3 runs 14 residues. V was cut by 5 bases and J by 7 bases, with 17 bases left in between. This CDR3 reads CASSLPTGTLEAFF. The CDR3 nucleotides are TGTGCCAGCAGCCTACCCACAGGGACGCTTGAAGCTTTCTTT.

This clonotype was seen many times. This CDR3 is CASSPLAEAFF. The CDR3 coding sequence is TGTGCCAGCAGCCCCTTGGCTGAAGCTTTCTTT. V and J are TRBV2 and TRBJ1-1; D unclear. Germline V CDR1 and CDR2: SNHLY, FYNNEI. This CDR3 is built from 11 residues. V was pared by 6 bases and J by 6 bases, with 8 bases between. Based on the CDR3 plus reference TRBV2 and TRBJ1-1, the full variable domain is EPEVTQTPSHQVTQMGQEVILRCVPISNHLYFYWYRQILGQKVEFLVSFYNNEISEKSEIFDDQFSVERPDGSNFTLKIRSTKLEDSAMYFCASSPLAEAFFGQGTRLTVV.

This clonotype was counted at least ten times. This chain connects TRBV7-9 to TRBJ2-2; D may be TRBD1 (5 bases). This CDR3 spans 12 amino acids. Germline V gene lookup returns CDR1 SEHNR and CDR2 FQNEAQ (reference sequence). Deletions cut 5 bases from V and 7 bases from J, with 8 bases between. CDR3 in DNA: TGTGCCAGCAGCGGCAGGGTCGGGGAGCTGTTTTTT. It is translated as CASSGRVGELFF.

This clonotype was counted between two and nine times. The chain combines TRBV20-1 with TRBJ2-7, with D unresolved. This CDR3 region has 14 residues. Germline assignment: CDR1 DFQATT and CDR2 SNEGSKA (reference sequence). Trimming pared 0 bases from V and 2 bases from J, leaving 11 bases between. CDR3 residues: CSARDRTAAYEQYF. The CDR3, as DNA: TGCAGTGCTAGAGATCGTACCGCCGCCTACGAGCAGTACTTC.

This sequence joins TRBV13 and TRBJ2-7; perhaps TRBD1 as D (5 bases). Germline V gene data show CDR1 as PRHDT and CDR2 as FYEKMQ (reference sequence). Between the trimmed V and J ends, which lost 3 bases and 0 bases, there was a span of 9 bases. The CDR3 runs to 14 residues. CDR3 DNA sequence: TGTGCCAGCAGCTTCCAGGGCGTCTCCTACGAGCAGTACTTC. Protein sequence: CASSFQGVSYEQYF.

This clonotype has just a few counts. The chain joins TRBV5-1 to TRBJ1-1, with D possibly TRBD1 on 6 matching bases. The CDR3 totals 14 residues. Germline V gives CDR1 SGHRS, CDR2 YFSETQ. Trimming removed 3 bases at V and 6 bases at J, with 15 bases between. The CDR3 bases are TGCGCCAGCAGCTCGGCCCCCAGGGGACCTGAAGCTTTCTTT. Encoded protein: CASSSAPRGPEAFF.